One and the same sample provided the 25 T cell receptor beta chains below, sequenced in a study of identical twins. MiXCR was run by TCRdb on the 5' RACE reads, yielding one entry per CDR3 protein. The table includes fewer than 900,000 distinct CDR3 sequences, roughly 20% detected once. The sample also formed part of further work on T cells expressing NK-cell markers.

Material: PBMCs. The receptor set was obtained from a woman between 18 and 29 years old in good health.

This chain joins TRBV4-3 and TRBJ2-3; TRBD2 matches at 10 bases. The CDR3 contains 18 residues. Per germline, CDR1 LGHNA and CDR2 YSLEER. V was pared by 2 bases and J by 4 bases, with 12 bases of the junction left unmatched. CDR3 sequence reads: CASSQSSGSWYQADTQYF. DNA of the CDR3: TGCGCCAGCAGCCAATCTAGCGGGAGTTGGTATCAGGCAGATACGCAGTATTTT.

The chain employs TRBV10-3 and TRBJ2-7, with 9 bases fitting TRBD1. The CDR3 runs to 14 residues. J was trimmed by 2 bases and V by 9 bases; bases with no gene match: 8. The germline V gene encodes CDR1 ENHRY and CDR2 SYGVKD. The DNA for the CDR3 is TGTGCCATTCGACAGGGGGTCGAGGCCTACGAGCAGTACTTC. Amino acids: CAIRQGVEAYEQYF.

This clonotype appeared a few times. This chain uses TRBV6-1 with TRBJ1-1; possible D gene TRBD1, 6 bases. The CDR3 runs to 15 residues. The germline V and J ends were trimmed by 6 bases and 2 bases, with 16 bases remaining between them. Germline V CDR1 and CDR2: MNHNS, SASEGT. The CDR3 nucleotides read TGTGCCAGCAGGCAACTCGGGACACCCAACACTGAAGCTTTCTTT. Translated: CASRQLGTPNTEAFF.

A few counts support this clonotype. The rearrangement uses TRBV7-9 and TRBJ2-3; D is unclear. V shed 2 bases and J shed 2 bases, with 11 bases lying between them. The CDR3 is made up of 15 amino acids. In germline, CDR1 is SEHNR, CDR2 FQNEAQ (reference sequence). The CDR3 DNA sequence: TGTGCCAGCAGCTTAACGGAGATGTTCACAGATACGCAGTATTTT. It is translated as CASSLTEMFTDTQYF.

CDR3 DNA: TGCGCCAGCAGCAGACTAGCCCCGTCCTACAATGAGCAGTTCTTC. Translating it yields CASSRLAPSYNEQFF. The rearrangement joins TRBV5-1 to TRBJ2-1; 7 bases match TRBD2. Germline CDR1 reads SGHRS; CDR2 reads YFSETQ. The CDR3 has 15 amino acids. V shed 4 bases, J shed 1 base, and the junction held 5 bases outside the gene matches.

The rearrangement uses TRBV20-1 and TRBJ1-2, with a tentative D call TRBD1 (6 bases). The CDR3 totals 13 residues. Germline CDR1 DFQATT, CDR2 SNEGSKA (reference sequence). The V end was cut by 1 base, the J end by 4 bases, with 10 bases between. CDR3 sequence: CSARGGQIYGYTF. The CDR3 DNA reads as TGCAGTGCTAGAGGAGGACAGATCTATGGCTACACCTTC.

The chain combines TRBV12-3 or TRBV12-4 with TRBJ2-3; D is undetermined. The CDR3 contains 17 residues. Trimming took 6 bases from V and 1 from J, leaving 20 bases between them. The CDR3 sequence is CASSTDGPRVGTDTQYF. The CDR3 DNA reads as TGTGCCAGCAGCACTGACGGGCCCAGAGTCGGCACAGATACGCAGTATTTT.

CDR3 sequence: CASSHGVSSYNEQFF. The CDR3 DNA reads as TGTGCCAGCAGCCACGGGGTTTCTTCCTACAATGAGCAGTTCTTC. This chain connects TRBV14 to TRBJ2-1; D is perhaps TRBD2 (5 bases). The CDR3 has 15 residues. Trimming cost V 3 bases and J 1 base, with 10 bases left between them. The germline V gene has CDR1 SGHDN and CDR2 FVKESK. Based on the CDR3 plus reference TRBV14 and TRBJ2-1, the full variable domain is EAGVTQFPSHSVIEKGQTVTLRCDPISGHDNLYWYRRVMGKEIKFLLHFVKESKQDESGMPNNRFLAERTGGTYSTLKVQPAELEDSGVYFCASSHGVSSYNEQFFGPGTRLTVL.

This clonotype was counted ten times or more. The chain is built from TRBV7-2 and TRBJ2-7; the D gene could be TRBD1 or TRBD2 (5 bases each). The germline V gene has CDR1 SGHTA and CDR2 FQGNSA. The CDR3 length is 12 residues. Trimming removed 5 bases at V and 7 bases at J, with 12 bases between. The chain's CDR3 is CASSLPGSEQYF. The CDR3 DNA reads TGTGCCAGCAGCCTCCCAGGGAGTGAGCAGTACTTC.

This clonotype was counted many times. The chain links TRBV12-3 or TRBV12-4 to TRBJ2-7; possibly TRBD2 for D (6 bases). There are 14 residues in the CDR3. Trimming cost V 2 bases and J 2 bases, with 10 bases left between them. The CDR3: CASSLLGGTYEQYF. The CDR3 nucleotides read TGTGCCAGCAGTTTACTTGGAGGGACCTACGAGCAGTACTTC.

In this sample, this clonotype turned up a few times. The chain recombines TRBV7-2 with TRBJ2-2; tentative D call: TRBD2 (6 bases). CDR1 is SGHTA, CDR2 FQGNSA, per germline. The CDR3 extends over 14 amino acids. V dropped 5 bases and J dropped 4 bases, with 11 bases sitting between them. The CDR3 region has the DNA TGTGCCAGCAGCCACGGGACTTTCACCGGGGAGCTGTTTTTT. Amino acids: CASSHGTFTGELFF. The whole variable domain, filled in from reference TRBV7-2 and TRBJ2-2, reads GAGVSQSPSNKVTEKGKDVELRCDPISGHTALYWYRQSLGQGLEFLIYFQGNSAPDKSGLPSDRFSAERTGGSVSTLTIQRTQQEDSAVYLCASSHGTFTGELFFGEGSRLTVL.

The chain has TRBV5-1 and TRBJ1-2, with 8 positions matching TRBD1. CDR3 length: 14 amino acids. After removal of 3 bases from V and 8 bases from J, the junction contained 9 bases not matched to a gene. Germline V gives CDR1 SGHRS, CDR2 YFSETQ. CDR3: CASSSGQGTGGYTF. The CDR3 nucleotides read TGCGCCAGCAGCTCTGGACAGGGAACGGGGGGCTACACCTTC.

This clonotype was observed a few times. The chain uses TRBV6-1 and TRBJ1-1, with 10 bases that match TRBD1. This CDR3 is built from 14 residues. Per germline, CDR1 MNHNS and CDR2 SASEGT. Losses at the gene ends were 6 bases for V and 9 bases for J; bases not matched to a gene: 10. The CDR3 region is CASSVGRDRGKAFF. CDR3 DNA: TGTGCCAGCAGCGTAGGGCGGGACAGGGGCAAAGCTTTCTTT.

This chain connects TRBV3-1 to TRBJ2-5; 10 positions agree with TRBD2. The V and J ends lost 0 bases and 3 bases, in that order; junction bases with no gene match: 4. Germline CDR1 LGHDT, CDR2 YNNKEL (reference sequence). The CDR3 is 16 residues long. Here the CDR3 DNA reads TGTGCCAGCAGCCAAGAGGTTCTAGCGGGGGAAGAGACCCAGTACTTC. Residues: CASSQEVLAGEETQYF.

V gene TRBV20-1 combines with J gene TRBJ2-1; 12 nucleotides agree with TRBD2. The ends lost 6 bases at V and 6 bases at J; junction bases unmatched: 6. This CDR3 is built from 14 residues. The germline V gene has CDR1 DFQATT and CDR2 SNEGSKA (reference sequence). CDR3 amino acids: CSARRTSGVNEQFF. CDR3 coding DNA: TGCAGTGCACGTCGGACTAGCGGGGTCAATGAGCAGTTCTTC.

J is TRBJ2-3 and V is TRBV4-2; no reliable D call. Germline V gene sequence: CDR1 LGHNA, CDR2 YNFKEQ. The CDR3 has 14 residues. Trimming shortened V by 0 bases and J by 3 bases, and 7 bases separated the two germline ends. The CDR3 nucleotides read TGTGCCAGCAGCCAAGAACAAGTTACAGATACGCAGTATTTT. Translating gives CASSQEQVTDTQYF.

This clonotype was counted only a few times. The rearrangement uses TRBV9 and TRBJ1-1; 7 bases align to TRBD1. This CDR3 region has 14 residues. Trimming removed 3 bases from V and 4 bases from J; junction bases left unmatched: 6. CDR1 is SGDLS and CDR2 is YYNGEE in the germline V gene. CDR3 nucleotides: TGTGCCAGCAGCGGTAAGGGGGCGGCCACTGAAGCTTTCTTT. Its protein product is CASSGKGAATEAFF.

This clonotype was seen only a few times. V and J are TRBV9 and TRBJ2-7, with D possibly matching TRBD2 (7 bases). Germline values: CDR1 SGDLS, CDR2 YYNGEE. The CDR3 spans 15 residues. V shed 0 bases and J shed 6 bases, with 16 bases lying between them. The CDR3 loop is CASSVEGGGVGEQYF. CDR3 nucleotides: TGTGCCAGCAGCGTAGAGGGGGGGGGAGTCGGCGAGCAGTACTTC. Full variable domain (outside the CDR3, taken from reference TRBV9 and TRBJ2-7): DSGVTQTPKHLITATGQRVTLRCSPRSGDLSVYWYQQSLDQGLQFLIQYYNGEERAKGNILERFSAQQFPDLHSELNLSSLELGDSALYFCASSVEGGGVGEQYFGPGTRLTVT.

This clonotype was observed a handful of times. This chain connects TRBV20-1 to TRBJ2-4; D is undetermined. Trimming took 4 bases from V and 8 from J, leaving 9 bases between them. This CDR3 is built from 11 residues. Germline lookup yields CDR1 DFQATT and CDR2 SNEGSKA (reference sequence). CDR3 loop: CSANRGDIQYF. CDR3 sequence (DNA): TGCAGTGCTAACCGTGGGGACATTCAGTACTTC.

This clonotype occurred a few times. CDR3 in DNA: TGTGCCAGCAGCCGAACCGGGAGGGACCAAGAGACCCAGTACTTC. It is translated as CASSRTGRDQETQYF. The rearrangement uses TRBV7-9 and TRBJ2-5; 8 nucleotides align to TRBD2. V shed 5 bases and J 0 bases; nucleotides not matched to a gene: 5. The germline CDR1 and CDR2 sequences are SEHNR and FQNEAQ (reference sequence). The CDR3 contains 15 residues.

The chain employs TRBV6-1 and TRBJ2-1; 10 nucleotides agree with TRBD2. Germline V lookup: CDR1 MNHNS, CDR2 SASEGT. The V gene end was trimmed by 5 bases and the J gene end by 7 bases; junction bases not matched to a gene: 14. This CDR3 is 17 amino acids long. The CDR3 is CASSMLAGVAPPNEQFF. The CDR3 DNA sequence: TGTGCCAGCAGTATGCTAGCGGGAGTCGCTCCTCCGAATGAGCAGTTCTTC.

This clonotype showed up just a few times. The V gene is TRBV12-3 or TRBV12-4, the J gene TRBJ2-1, with D possibly matching TRBD1 (5 bases). This CDR3 region has 16 residues. Trimming pared 5 bases from V and 3 bases from J, leaving 17 bases between. The CDR3 sequence is CASSTFDRALYNEQFF. The CDR3 DNA follows: TGTGCCAGCAGTACCTTCGACAGAGCCCTCTACAATGAGCAGTTCTTC.

In this sample, this clonotype turned up a few times. The chain couples TRBV10-3 to TRBJ2-7; TRBD1 matches at 7 bases. CDR1 and CDR2 from the germline V gene are ENHRY and SYGVKD. CDR3 size: 12 residues. The J segment lost 5 bases and the V segment lost 10 bases, leaving 8 bases of the junction unmatched. The CDR3 here is CATKTGTDEQYF. CDR3 sequence (DNA): TGTGCCACCAAGACCGGGACAGACGAGCAGTACTTC.

In nucleotides, the CDR3 is TGCAGTGCTAGCAGACTAGCGGGAGTAACAGATACGCAGTATTTT. Its translation: CSASRLAGVTDTQYF. The rearrangement joins TRBV20-1 to TRBJ2-3; the match to TRBD2 covers 12 bases. Trimming at V came to 3 bases and at J to 3 bases, leaving 4 bases not matched to a gene. CDR1 and CDR2 from the germline V gene are DFQATT and SNEGSKA (reference sequence). CDR3 length: 15 amino acids.

In this sample, this clonotype turned up a few times. This chain uses TRBV14 with TRBJ1-6; tentatively, D is TRBD1 (5 bases). V lost 3 bases, J lost 8 bases, and 14 bases lay in between. CDR3 length equals 15 residues. Per germline, CDR1 SGHDN and CDR2 FVKESK. The CDR3 reads CASSHPGQGDSPLHF. In DNA form, the CDR3 reads TGTGCCAGCAGCCACCCCGGGCAGGGTGATTCACCCCTCCACTTT. Full variable domain (remainder filled in from reference TRBV14 and TRBJ1-6): EAGVTQFPSHSVIEKGQTVTLRCDPISGHDNLYWYRRVMGKEIKFLLHFVKESKQDESGMPNNRFLAERTGGTYSTLKVQPAELEDSGVYFCASSHPGQGDSPLHFGNGTRLTVT.